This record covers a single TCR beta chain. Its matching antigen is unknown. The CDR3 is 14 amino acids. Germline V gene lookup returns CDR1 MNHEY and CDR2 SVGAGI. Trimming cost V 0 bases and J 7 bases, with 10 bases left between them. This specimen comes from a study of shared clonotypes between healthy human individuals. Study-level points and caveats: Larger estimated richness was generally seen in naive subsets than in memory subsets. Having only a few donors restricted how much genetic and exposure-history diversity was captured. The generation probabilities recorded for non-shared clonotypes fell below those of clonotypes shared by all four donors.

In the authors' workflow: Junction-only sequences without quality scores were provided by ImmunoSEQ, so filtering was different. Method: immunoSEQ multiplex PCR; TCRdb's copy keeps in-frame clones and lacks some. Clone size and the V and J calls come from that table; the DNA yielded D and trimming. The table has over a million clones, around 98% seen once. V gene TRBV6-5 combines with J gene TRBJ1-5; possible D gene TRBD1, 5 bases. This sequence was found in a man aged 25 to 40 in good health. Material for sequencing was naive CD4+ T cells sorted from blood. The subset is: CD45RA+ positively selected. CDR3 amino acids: CASSYSTRVQPQHF. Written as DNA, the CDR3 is TGTGCCAGCAGTTACTCGACCAGGGTGCAGCCCCAGCATTTT.